This T cell receptor (beta chain) stems from a study of tumor and adjacent non-tumor tissue in lung cancer. On this clonotype: Its target is unknown.

Study findings and constraints: Normal lung showed higher cumulative top 100 clone frequency than tumor. Compared with tumor, normal lung showed significantly lower TCR diversity.

RNA was extracted from bulk tissue without any cell sorting. The normal lung tissue was taken more than 3 cm from the tumor edge. Donors were chemotherapy-naive, newly diagnosed lung cancer surgical patients in China, August–late 2014. Three rounds of nested PCR, following a modified ARM-PCR protocol, produced the TCRbeta library. TCRdb re-called the multiplex PCR reads through MiXCR, storing one row per CDR3 protein. This sample has over 80,000 distinct CDR3 sequences, with roughly 77% found just once. V was pared by 8 bases and J by 5 bases, with 16 bases between. The CDR3 extends over 13 amino acids. CDR1 MDHEN and CDR2 SYDVKM come from the germline V gene.

The chain has TRBV28 and TRBJ2-7, with D perhaps matching TRBD2 (7 bases). The sequencing sample was made of distant non-tumor lung tissue. The clonotype originates from a woman aged 50 to 60 with non-small cell lung cancer. CDR3 residues: CASHRRGAHEQYF. As DNA, the CDR3 is TGTGCCAGCCATAGACGGGGGGCACACGAGCAGTACTTC.